This entry concerns a single TCR beta chain. What it recognizes is unknown. The sample belongs to a study of cytomegalovirus exposure and HLA in healthy donors. Points from the study as a whole: Later analysis suggested links between common viral pathogens and several top significant clusters.

The PCR contained 60 Vbeta and 13 Jbeta primers. Assay: immunoSEQ multiplex PCR; the TCRdb copy retains only in-frame clones and omits some. The sample records approximately 110,000 clones, about 80% being singletons. The length of the CDR3 is 15 residues. V was clipped by 4 bases and J by 7 bases; unmatched bases: 8. CDR1 and CDR2 (germline): SGHVS, FQNEAQ. Source material: PBMCs. The chain has TRBV7-8 and TRBJ2-1; 9 bases map to TRBD1. This sequence was found in a woman aged 18-29 years in good health and CMV-seropositive. For the CDR3, the DNA is TGTGCCAGCAGCTCACAGGGGGCCTCCGTAAATGAGCAGTTCTTC. Translated: CASSSQGASVNEQFF.